The present T cell receptor beta chain was sequenced within a study of vaccination effects on CD4 cells after COVID-19. Findings and limits, study-wide: At late timepoints after vaccination, vaccine- and infection-induced clones shrank markedly.

The CDR3 is 13 amino acids. Germline V gives CDR1 SQVTM, CDR2 ANQGSEA. J gave up 6 bases and V 4 bases, and 4 bases lay outside the gene matches. ViraFEST assay sequencing came after antigen-specific CD4+ T cells were expanded with viral peptide pools. Subsequent to a culture period of about nine days, CD4+ T cells were isolated. Nucleocapsid antibody tests were negative, and the vaccine recipients had no prior SARS-CoV-2 infection. Peptides at around 9.9 ug/ml and IL-2 at about 9.8 IU/ml were added to about 2 million PBMC per well. The assay was immunoSEQ multiplex PCR, and TCRdb's table has in-frame clones only and misses some. The sample carries about 31,000 clones, 55% to 75% recorded once. To note about this clone: Antigen: not known.

V gene TRBV29-1 combines with J gene TRBJ2-3, with 10 bases matching TRBD2. The sample in question was CD4+ T cells from PBMCs cultured with HCoV-229E spike peptides, obtained before COVID-19 vaccination. The receptor's source is a human donor who received a COVID-19 vaccine. The CDR3 DNA reads TGCAGCGTTGGGGGACTAGCGAGGGATACGCAGTATTTT. Its translation: CSVGGLARDTQYF.